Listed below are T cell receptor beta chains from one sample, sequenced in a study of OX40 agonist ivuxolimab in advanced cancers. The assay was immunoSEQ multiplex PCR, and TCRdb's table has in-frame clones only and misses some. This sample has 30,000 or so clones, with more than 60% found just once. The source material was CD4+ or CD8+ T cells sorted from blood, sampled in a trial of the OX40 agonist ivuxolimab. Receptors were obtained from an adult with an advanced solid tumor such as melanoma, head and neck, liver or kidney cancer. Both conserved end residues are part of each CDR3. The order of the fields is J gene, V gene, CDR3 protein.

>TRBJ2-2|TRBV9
CASSVVDANTGELFF
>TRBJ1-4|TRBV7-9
CASSLEAGGKLFF
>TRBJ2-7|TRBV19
CASSPGHYEQYF
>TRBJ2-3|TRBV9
CASSAGRLTTDTQYF
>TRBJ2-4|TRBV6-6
CASSSYSGREIQYF
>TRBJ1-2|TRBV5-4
CASSLEAGGQGYTF
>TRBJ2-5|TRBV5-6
CASSFRTGATQYF
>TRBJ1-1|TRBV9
CASSVEPGRSRVEAFF
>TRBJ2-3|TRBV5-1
CASSSLAGGRRSTDTQYF
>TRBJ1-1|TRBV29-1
CSSGGGRTEAFF
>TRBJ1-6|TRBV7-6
CASSLEGNSPLHF
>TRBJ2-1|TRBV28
CASSLPGQGYYNEQFF
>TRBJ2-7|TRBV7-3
CASSRLPIGHEQYF
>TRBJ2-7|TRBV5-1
CASSRQPRDSSYEQYF
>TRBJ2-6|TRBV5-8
CASSLSGQGISGANVLTF
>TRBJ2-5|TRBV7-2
CASSLSLSRLAGETQYF
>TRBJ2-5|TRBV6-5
CAGRSTGGMETQYF
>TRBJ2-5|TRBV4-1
CASSLLSGGASETQYF
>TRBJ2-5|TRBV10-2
CASRTGQGSLLETQYF
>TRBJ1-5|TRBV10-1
CASSESGNQPQHF
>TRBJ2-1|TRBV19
CASQRRRVAGGPDEQFF
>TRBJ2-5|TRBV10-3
CAISDPGTGGGETQYF
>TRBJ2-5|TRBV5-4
CASRQAGDSGGTQYF
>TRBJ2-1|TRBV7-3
CASSLAAGTTYNEQFF
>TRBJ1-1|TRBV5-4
CASRLDNLNTEAFF
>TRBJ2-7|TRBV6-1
CASSSLPLSSYEQYF
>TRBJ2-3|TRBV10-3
CAISAGLAGAADTQYF
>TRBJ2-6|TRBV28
CASSMGQALLGANVLTF
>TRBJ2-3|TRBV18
CASSPGGPRTDTQYF